The rows below give T cell receptor beta chains drawn from one sample of a study of cytomegalovirus exposure and HLA in healthy donors. Data came from immunoSEQ multiplex PCR; TCRdb stores just in-frame clones and leaves some out. The table lists tens of thousands of clones. Sample: PBMCs. The receptors here all came from a woman aged 40 to 49 in good health and CMV-seropositive. The conserved cysteine and the conserved F or W are not part of the CDR3 here.

11	TRBV30	TRBJ2-7	AWSRGREDEQY
14	TRBV5-1	TRBJ1-1	ASSLGGGTWNTEAF
12	TRBV10-3	TRBJ2-7	AISGTGNSYEQY
11	TRBV27	TRBJ2-4	ASLDSSKNIQY
17	TRBV18	TRBJ2-3	ASSPPFYSTNTSTDTQY
12	TRBV30	TRBJ1-3	AFQESSSGNTIY
17	TRBV29-1	TRBJ1-2	SVVGPEPGGRKGLYGYT
14	TRBV4-1	NA	ASSQRYDSLNYEQY
14	TRBV7-2	TRBJ1-6	ASSLEAWERNSPLH
14	TRBV4-2	TRBJ1-5	ASSQEQQHSNQPQH
13	TRBV30	TRBJ2-2	AWFIPGLNTGELF
15	TRBV4-3	TRBJ2-5	ASSQGTSGRPGETQY
18	TRBV4-1	TRBJ2-1	ASSQAVGLADFRATNEQF
13	TRBV19	TRBJ1-2	ASSSPTGSGYGYT
13	TRBV5-5	TRBJ2-7	ASSLDGTRTYEQY
12	TRBV19	TRBJ1-6	ASSTAGVGSPLH
14	TRBV5-8	TRBJ1-1	ASSLIMTRGFTEAF
18	TRBV4-1	TRBJ2-7	ASSQGPGLSLAGAAAEQY
16	TRBV5-1	TRBJ2-1	ASSLDRGTSGWYNEQF
13	TRBV10-3	TRBJ2-4	AISEDIVAKNIQY
13	TRBV15	TRBJ1-5	ATSRGQGAGQPQH
10	TRBV2	TRBJ2-2	ASSRDTGELF
13	TRBV4-3	TRBJ2-2	ASSQGGQSTGELF
12	TRBV9	TRBJ2-5	ASSVDGQRETQY
13	TRBV30	TRBJ2-5	AYLRINRGKETQY
13	TRBV6-1	TRBJ2-2	ASRGGGLNTGELF
14	TRBV5-1	TRBJ2-3	ASSPGTSGRADTQY
11	TRBV28	TRBJ2-7	ASLAGGPTQQY
9	TRBV6-5	TRBJ2-1	ASSKQGMRF
10	TRBV6-6	TRBJ2-1	ASQREVNEQF
12	TRBV4-2	TRBJ2-3	ASSTRSSTDKQY
11	TRBV28	TRBJ1-5	ASTPGTYQPQH
13	TRBV4-1	TRBJ1-4	ASSQPGTGDEKLF
13	TRBV30	TRBJ2-7	AGSVPGTGSYEQY
13	TRBV29-1	TRBJ2-7	SVEDGTSGGYEQY
13	TRBV2	TRBJ1-1	ASSQQGAGNTEAF
12	TRBV7-9	TRBJ2-5	ASSFTGVGETQY
12	TRBV9	TRBJ2-3	ASSVGGSTDTQY
12	TRBV30	TRBJ2-7	AWSWGLATYEQY
12	TRBV7-9	TRBJ2-3	ASSTGGRADTQY
11	TRBV29-1	TRBJ2-5	SSNRDNQETQY
14	TRBV4-3	TRBJ1-1	ASSQDRGAMNTEAF
11	TRBV19	TRBJ2-5	ATRAGGGETQY
17	TRBV4-1	TRBJ2-5	ASSHYPGTSGRAGETQY
10	TRBV28	TRBJ2-1	ASSPRREKQF
12	TRBV11-3	TRBJ1-1	ASSSRGLDAEAF
10	TRBV7-2	TRBJ1-1	ASSPRPAEAF
13	TRBV7-3	TRBJ2-7	ASSLNAGASYEQY
15	TRBV5-6	TRBJ2-7	ASARPGLGLGAYEQY